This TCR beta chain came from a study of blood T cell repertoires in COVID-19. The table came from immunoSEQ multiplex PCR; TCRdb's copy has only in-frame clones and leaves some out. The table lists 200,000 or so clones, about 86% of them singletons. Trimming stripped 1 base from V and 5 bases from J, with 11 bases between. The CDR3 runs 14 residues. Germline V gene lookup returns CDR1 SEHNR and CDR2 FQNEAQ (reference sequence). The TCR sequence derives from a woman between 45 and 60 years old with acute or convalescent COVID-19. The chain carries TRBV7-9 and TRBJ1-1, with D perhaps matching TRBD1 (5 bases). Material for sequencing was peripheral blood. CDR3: CASSLGQLGTEAFF. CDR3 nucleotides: TGTGCCAGCAGCTTAGGACAGCTGGGGACTGAAGCTTTCTTT. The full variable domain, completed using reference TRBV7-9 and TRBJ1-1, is DTGVSQNPRHKITKRGQNVTFRCDPISEHNRLYWYRQTLGQGPEFLTYFQNEAQLEKSRLLSDRFSAERPKGSFSTLEIQRTEQGDSAMYLCASSLGQLGTEAFFGQGTRLTVV.